Below are 21 T cell receptor beta chains sequenced from a single sample in a study of blood T cells in healthy people across ages. A second PCR of roughly 7 to 11 cycles used a sample-barcoded 5' primer and a J-beta primer mix. Using its own MiXCR run on the 5' RACE reads, TCRdb lists one record per CDR3 protein. The repertoire includes roughly 1.5 million distinct CDR3 sequences, roughly two fifths of them detected once, and 4% sits in the top ten. Specimen: blood. Receptors were obtained from a woman in her late teens or twenties in good health.

J is TRBJ1-5 and V is TRBV7-2; no clear D. Trimming removed 5 bases from V and 3 bases from J, with 14 bases in between. There are 15 residues in the CDR3. Per germline, CDR1 SGHTA and CDR2 FQGNSA. CDR3: CASSPTHLANQPQHF. CDR3 nucleotides: TGTGCCAGCAGCCCCACCCACCTAGCCAATCAGCCCCAGCATTTT.

The chain couples TRBV4-1 to TRBJ1-5; unclear D gene. CDR3 length: 16 residues. Germline CDR1 is MGHRA and CDR2 is YSYEKL. V was trimmed by 2 bases and J by 4 bases, leaving 15 bases between them. CDR3 coding DNA: TGCGCCAGCAGCCAATCCGGCACAAGTGGGAATCAGCCCCAGCATTTT. Amino acid sequence: CASSQSGTSGNQPQHF.

This clonotype has just a few counts. The J gene is TRBJ2-7, the V gene TRBV6-5, with D perhaps TRBD1 or TRBD2 (6 bases each). V was clipped by 2 bases and J by 2 bases, with 13 bases between them. Germline assignment: CDR1 MNHEY and CDR2 SVGAGI. There are 15 residues in the CDR3. The CDR3: CASSYDQGRTYEQYF. CDR3 DNA: TGTGCCAGCAGTTACGATCAGGGGAGGACCTACGAGCAGTACTTC.

V is TRBV29-1 and J is TRBJ2-5, with D perhaps matching TRBD2 (5 bases). CDR1 is SQVTM, CDR2 ANQGSEA, per germline. The CDR3 sequence is 12 residues long. V lost 4 bases to trimming and J lost 5 bases, with 11 bases between them. CDR3 in amino acids: CSVVPVAETQYF. CDR3 coding DNA: TGCAGCGTTGTTCCCGTAGCGGAGACCCAGTACTTC. Together with reference TRBV29-1 and TRBJ2-5, the CDR3 gives the full variable domain: SAVISQKPSRDICQRGTSLTIQCQVDSQVTMMFWYRQQPGQSLTLIATANQGSEATYESGFVIDKFPISRPNLTFSTLTVSNMSPEDSSIYLCSVVPVAETQYFGPGTRLLVL.

V gene TRBV14 combines with J gene TRBJ1-1; TRBD1 might be the D (5 bases). Per the germline V gene, CDR1 is SGHDN and CDR2 is FVKESK. CDR3 length: 16 amino acids. V lost 7 bases to trimming and J lost 2 bases, with 20 bases between them. The CDR3 is CASNGVRDGGNTEAFF. CDR3 coding DNA: TGTGCCAGCAATGGGGTTCGGGACGGCGGAAACACTGAAGCTTTCTTT.

This clonotype has more than one count but fewer than ten. This chain joins TRBV6-2 or TRBV6-3 and TRBJ2-7, with D perhaps given as TRBD1 or TRBD2 (5 bases each). This CDR3 spans 15 amino acids. Trimming stripped 2 bases from V and 0 bases from J, with 11 bases between. Germline loops: CDR1 MNHEY, CDR2 SVGEGT. In nucleotides, the CDR3 is TGTGCCAGCAGTTACACGGCAGGGAGCTCCTACGAGCAGTACTTC. Translated: CASSYTAGSSYEQYF.

This chain connects TRBV14 to TRBJ1-2; no clear D. Germline values: CDR1 SGHDN, CDR2 FVKESK. The CDR3 contains 14 residues. Trimming pared 1 base from V and 5 bases from J, leaving 11 bases between. As DNA, the CDR3 is TGTGCCAGCAGCCAAGTTAGCCTAGGGTATGGCTACACCTTC. Protein sequence: CASSQVSLGYGYTF. Drawing the rest from reference TRBV14 and TRBJ1-2, the complete variable domain is EAGVTQFPSHSVIEKGQTVTLRCDPISGHDNLYWYRRVMGKEIKFLLHFVKESKQDESGMPNNRFLAERTGGTYSTLKVQPAELEDSGVYFCASSQVSLGYGYTFGSGTRLTVV.

This rearrangement joins TRBV13 to TRBJ2-2, with TRBD2 identical over 7 bases. Germline assignment: CDR1 PRHDT and CDR2 FYEKMQ (reference sequence). CDR3 length equals 15 residues. J lost 4 bases, V lost 10 bases, and 12 bases had no gene match. CDR3 nucleotides: TGTGCCACTGCGGGAGACGTAGGGGCCACCGGGGAGCTGTTTTTT. Translated: CATAGDVGATGELFF.

The chain carries TRBV7-3 and TRBJ2-3; 13 bases fit TRBD2. Germline V gene data show CDR1 as SGHTA and CDR2 as FQGTGA. The CDR3 is 16 amino acids. V trimming: 2 bases; J trimming: 4 bases; junction bases outside the gene matches: 3. The CDR3 reads CASSLQGLAGADTQYF. The CDR3 bases are TGTGCCAGCAGCTTACAAGGACTAGCGGGAGCAGATACGCAGTATTTT.

The CDR3 here is CASSFGQGAWDEQFF. CDR3 nucleotide sequence: TGTGCCAGCAGCTTCGGACAGGGGGCGTGGGATGAGCAGTTCTTC. This chain links TRBV7-3 with TRBJ2-1, with 11 positions matching TRBD1. The CDR3 runs 15 residues. The germline V gene has CDR1 SGHTA and CDR2 FQGTGA. The junction had 6 bases not matched to a gene; V was cut back by 3 bases and J by 8 bases. Full variable domain (rest looked up from reference TRBV7-3 and TRBJ2-1): GAGVSQTPSNKVTEKGKYVELRCDPISGHTALYWYRQSLGQGPEFLIYFQGTGAADDSGLPNDRFFAVRPEGSVSTLKIQRTERGDSAVYLCASSFGQGAWDEQFFGPGTRLTVL.

The J gene is TRBJ1-2, the V gene TRBV6-6; tentative D call: TRBD1 (6 bases). Germline values: CDR1 MNHNY, CDR2 SVGAGI (reference sequence). Trimming removed 1 base at V and 3 bases at J, with 15 bases between. The CDR3 is made up of 16 amino acids. CDR3 region: CASSYFRDTHHYGYTF. The CDR3 DNA follows: TGTGCCAGCAGTTACTTCCGGGACACCCACCACTATGGCTACACCTTC.

This clonotype was counted a few times. The rearrangement uses TRBV4-2 and TRBJ1-5; tentative D call: TRBD1 (6 bases). Germline loops: CDR1 LGHNA, CDR2 YNFKEQ. This CDR3 has 14 residues. V was shortened by 4 bases and J by 7 bases, with 14 bases between the two germline ends. The CDR3 nucleotides read TGTGCCAGCAGCCTATCGGACAGAGGGCAGCCCCAGCATTTT. Amino acids: CASSLSDRGQPQHF.

The V gene is TRBV20-1, the J gene TRBJ2-5; D may be TRBD1 (5 bases). This CDR3 spans 11 amino acids. Trimming cost V 4 bases and J 5 bases, with 8 bases left between them. Germline-derived CDR1 and CDR2 are DFQATT and SNEGSKA (reference sequence). The CDR3 here is CSATGIETQYF. CDR3 DNA sequence: TGCAGTGCTACAGGGATCGAGACCCAGTACTTC.

This clonotype was seen only a few times. This sequence joins TRBV11-2 and TRBJ2-1, with 7 positions matching TRBD2. The V segment lost 5 bases and the J segment 8 bases; nucleotides outside the gene matches: 6. The CDR3 is 13 amino acids. CDR1 is SGHAT, CDR2 FQNNGV, per germline. CDR3 sequence reads: CASSMGLRHEQFF. The CDR3 DNA is TGTGCCAGCAGCATGGGACTAAGGCATGAGCAGTTCTTC.

This chain connects TRBV27 to TRBJ2-1; no definite D call. The J call may not be correct, given that the DNA end is closer to TRBJ2-7. Looked up from germline, CDR1 is MNHEY and CDR2 is SMNVEV (reference sequence). The length of the CDR3 is 14 residues. The CDR3 bases are TGTGCCAGCACCCTAAGAAGTTCCTACAATGAGCAGTACTTC. This translates into CASTLRSSYNEQYF.

This clonotype was seen a handful of times. The chain couples TRBV7-9 to TRBJ2-5, with D possibly TRBD1 on 6 matching bases. This CDR3 region has 15 residues. Germline loops: CDR1 SEHNR, CDR2 FQNEAQ (reference sequence). V was cut by 6 bases and J by 2 bases, with 16 bases left in between. Here the CDR3 DNA reads TGTGCCAGCAGGGCTCGTACAGGGAGACAAGAGACCCAGTACTTC. This codes for CASRARTGRQETQYF.

The chain employs TRBV7-9 and TRBJ2-5; the D is unclear. There are 15 residues in the CDR3. V was pared by 5 bases and J by 2 bases, with 15 bases between. Germline V gene sequence: CDR1 SEHNR, CDR2 FQNEAQ (reference sequence). This chain's CDR3 is CASSILAPAQETQYF. In nucleotides, the CDR3 is TGTGCCAGCAGCATTTTGGCGCCAGCTCAAGAGACCCAGTACTTC. The variable domain in full, completed from reference TRBV7-9 and TRBJ2-5, reads DTGVSQNPRHKITKRGQNVTFRCDPISEHNRLYWYRQTLGQGPEFLTYFQNEAQLEKSRLLSDRFSAERPKGSFSTLEIQRTEQGDSAMYLCASSILAPAQETQYFGPGTRLLVL.

The genes are TRBV7-2 and TRBJ1-2; D uncertain. The CDR3 loop spans 13 amino acids. Germline CDR1 is SGHTA and CDR2 is FQGNSA. V was clipped by 5 bases and J by 8 bases, with 15 bases between them. CDR3 DNA sequence: TGTGCCAGCAGCCTCCGGGCAGTAACGGGCTACACCTTC. Protein: CASSLRAVTGYTF. Combining the CDR3 with reference TRBV7-2 and TRBJ1-2 gives the whole variable domain GAGVSQSPSNKVTEKGKDVELRCDPISGHTALYWYRQSLGQGLEFLIYFQGNSAPDKSGLPSDRFSAERTGGSVSTLTIQRTQQEDSAVYLCASSLRAVTGYTFGSGTRLTVV.

The rearrangement links TRBV12-3 or TRBV12-4 to TRBJ2-5, with 9 bases fitting TRBD1. The junction had 7 bases not matched to a gene; V was cut back by 6 bases and J by 2 bases. The CDR3 covers 15 residues. The CDR3 loop reads CASSIGGTGQETQYF. The CDR3 bases are TGTGCCAGCAGCATAGGGGGGACAGGGCAAGAGACCCAGTACTTC.

This clonotype has only a few counts. This rearrangement joins TRBV7-2 to TRBJ2-1; D perhaps matches TRBD2 (5 bases). Germline V gene sequence: CDR1 SGHTA, CDR2 FQGNSA. The V gene lost 0 bases and the J gene lost 6 bases, with 9 bases spanning the gap. CDR3 length: 14 residues. The CDR3, as DNA: TGTGCCAGCAGCTTAGCTCCGGGGAGCAATGAGCAGTTCTTC. It encodes CASSLAPGSNEQFF.

This clonotype appeared once. The chain carries TRBV15 and TRBJ2-2; 7 bases align to TRBD2. Germline V gene data show CDR1 as LNHNV and CDR2 as YYDKDF (reference sequence). The CDR3 is 14 amino acids. Unmatched junction bases numbered 2, after V lost 3 bases and J lost 4 bases. CDR3 in DNA: TGTGCCACCAGCAGGGGAGGGGTCACCGGGGAGCTGTTTTTT. This codes for CATSRGGVTGELFF.